The rows below give T cell receptor beta chains drawn from one sample of a study of shared clonotypes between healthy human individuals. Using immunoSEQ multiplex PCR, the repertoire was profiled, and TCRdb retains in-frame clones only, with some absent. The sample lists 2.5 million or so clones; approximately 90% were seen once. Source material: naive CD4+ T cells sorted from blood. These receptors were taken from a man younger than 35 in good health. Both conserved end residues are part of each CDR3. Each record gives: clone size, V gene, J gene, D gene, CDR3 DNA, CDR3 protein. D genes are given only for firm matches. Some rows mark clone size as missing; the rest say once, few, many or name a class of expanded clone.

clone_size: .
v_call: TRBV11-2
j_call: TRBJ1-1
d_call: .
cdr3_nt: TGTGCCAGCAGCTCCTCTATAACTGAAGCTTTCTTT
cdr3_aa: CASSSSITEAFF

clone_size: .
v_call: TRBV5-1
j_call: TRBJ1-6
d_call: TRBD1
cdr3_nt: TGCGCCAGCAGCATCGAGACAGGGGGGAACTCACCCCTCCACTTT
cdr3_aa: CASSIETGGNSPLHF

clone_size: .
v_call: TRBV11-2
j_call: TRBJ2-1
d_call: .
cdr3_nt: TGTGCCAGCAGCTTGGGACACAAGAGCTCCTACAATGAGCAGTTCTTC
cdr3_aa: CASSLGHKSSYNEQFF

clone_size: .
v_call: TRBV30
j_call: TRBJ2-5
d_call: .
cdr3_nt: TGTGCCTGGAGTGCCCAGCTGGGGGAGACCCAGTACTTC
cdr3_aa: CAWSAQLGETQYF

clone_size: .
v_call: TRBV11-2
j_call: TRBJ2-7
d_call: .
cdr3_nt: TGTGCCAGCAGCTTACGTCGGTCCGGGGACGAGCAGTACTTC
cdr3_aa: CASSLRRSGDEQYF

clone_size: .
v_call: TRBV5-1
j_call: TRBJ2-2
d_call: .
cdr3_nt: TGCGCCAGCAGCTTACAGGAGGCGAACACCGGGGAGCTGTTTTTT
cdr3_aa: CASSLQEANTGELFF

clone_size: .
v_call: TRBV5-1
j_call: TRBJ1-3
d_call: .
cdr3_nt: TGCGCCAGCAGCTCGTTGACAGCCTCACTCTCTGGAAACACCATATATTTT
cdr3_aa: CASSSLTASLSGNTIYF

clone_size: .
v_call: TRBV7-2
j_call: TRBJ2-1
d_call: TRBD2
cdr3_nt: TGTGCCAGCAGCAAATCCCAACTAGCGGGATCCGTGGTACAGATCTTC
cdr3_aa: CASSKSQLAGSVVQIF

clone_size: .
v_call: TRBV11-2
j_call: TRBJ1-2
d_call: .
cdr3_nt: TGTGCCAGCAGCTTAGAGTTGGCAACTAACTATGGCTACACCTTC
cdr3_aa: CASSLELATNYGYTF

clone_size: .
v_call: TRBV7-6
j_call: TRBJ1-2
d_call: TRBD1
cdr3_nt: TGTGCCAGCAGCGAGGGACAGGCACCCCTCTATGGCTACACCTTC
cdr3_aa: CASSEGQAPLYGYTF

clone_size: .
v_call: TRBV11-1
j_call: TRBJ2-2
d_call: .
cdr3_nt: TGTGCCAGCAGCCCCCGCGGAAACAACCCCACCGGGGAGCTGTTTTTT
cdr3_aa: CASSPRGNNPTGELFF

clone_size: .
v_call: TRBV27
j_call: TRBJ2-7
d_call: TRBD2
cdr3_nt: TGTGCCAGCAGTCCGATTCGGACTAGCGGGAGGCTCGGCGAGCAGTACTTC
cdr3_aa: CASSPIRTSGRLGEQYF

clone_size: .
v_call: TRBV10-1
j_call: TRBJ2-7
d_call: .
cdr3_nt: TGCGCCAGCAGTGAGTCGAGAGGTCTCGTGAGCGAGCAGTACTTC
cdr3_aa: CASSESRGLVSEQYF

clone_size: .
v_call: TRBV9
j_call: TRBJ1-2
d_call: .
cdr3_nt: TGTGCCAGCAGCGTAGAAGGGCTCGGATCGGTCTATGGCTACACCTTC
cdr3_aa: CASSVEGLGSVYGYTF

clone_size: .
v_call: TRBV7-2
j_call: TRBJ1-2
d_call: TRBD1
cdr3_nt: TGTGCCAGCAGCCTGTTTATGGCAGGGGGCGACTATGGCTACACCTTC
cdr3_aa: CASSLFMAGGDYGYTF

clone_size: .
v_call: TRBV7-2
j_call: TRBJ1-5
d_call: .
cdr3_nt: TGTGCCAGCAGCTTAGAGCAGGGCAATCAGCCCCAGCATTTT
cdr3_aa: CASSLEQGNQPQHF

clone_size: .
v_call: TRBV19
j_call: TRBJ2-1
d_call: .
cdr3_nt: TGTGCCAGTAACCATTCGCCGGGCAGTCTTTCTTCCCCTGGCAATGAGCAGTTCTTC
cdr3_aa: CASNHSPGSLSSPGNEQFF

clone_size: .
v_call: TRBV6-5
j_call: TRBJ2-3
d_call: .
cdr3_nt: TGTGCCAGCAGTTACACTGAACGGACAATTACGCAGTATTTT
cdr3_aa: CASSYTERTITQYF

clone_size: .
v_call: TRBV28
j_call: TRBJ2-7
d_call: .
cdr3_nt: TGTGCCAGCAGTTTATGGGCAGGTATGGGCGAGCAGTACTTC
cdr3_aa: CASSLWAGMGEQYF

clone_size: .
v_call: TRBV11-2
j_call: TRBJ1-6
d_call: .
cdr3_nt: TGTGCCAGCAGCTTAGGACAGCTAAATTCACCCCTCCACTTT
cdr3_aa: CASSLGQLNSPLHF

clone_size: .
v_call: TRBV11-2
j_call: TRBJ1-4
d_call: .
cdr3_nt: TGTGCCAGCAGCTTTGGGACGTCAGCAGGAACTAATGAAAAACTGTTTTTT
cdr3_aa: CASSFGTSAGTNEKLFF

clone_size: .
v_call: TRBV6-1
j_call: TRBJ1-5
d_call: .
cdr3_nt: TGTGCCAGCAGTGAAGCGGTGACAGTTCATCAGCCCCAGCATTTT
cdr3_aa: CASSEAVTVHQPQHF

clone_size: .
v_call: TRBV9
j_call: TRBJ2-3
d_call: TRBD2
cdr3_nt: TGTGCCAGCAGCCCCCTGACTAGCGGTACAGATACGCAGTATTTT
cdr3_aa: CASSPLTSGTDTQYF

clone_size: .
v_call: TRBV5-1
j_call: TRBJ2-3
d_call: .
cdr3_nt: TGCGCCAGCTCCTCCCCGGGAGTTGCCACAGATACGCAGTATTTT
cdr3_aa: CASSSPGVATDTQYF

clone_size: .
v_call: TRBV15
j_call: TRBJ1-3
d_call: .
cdr3_nt: TGTGCCACCAGCAGCGGTGGCTCTGGAAACACCATATATTTT
cdr3_aa: CATSSGGSGNTIYF

clone_size: .
v_call: TRBV6-6
j_call: TRBJ2-6
d_call: .
cdr3_nt: TGTGCCAGCAGCCGGGGGACTGGGGCCAACGTCCTGACTTTC
cdr3_aa: CASSRGTGANVLTF

clone_size: .
v_call: TRBV7-2
j_call: TRBJ2-5
d_call: .
cdr3_nt: TGTGCCAGCAGCTCGGGACCGTGGGAGACCCAGTACTTC
cdr3_aa: CASSSGPWETQYF

clone_size: .
v_call: TRBV18
j_call: TRBJ2-7
d_call: TRBD2
cdr3_nt: TGTGCCAGCTCACCCACTAGCGGGGGGATCCCCTACGAGCAGTACTTC
cdr3_aa: CASSPTSGGIPYEQYF

clone_size: once
v_call: TRBV10-3
j_call: TRBJ2-5
d_call: .
cdr3_nt: TGTGCCACCGCCACTCAGGGGGAGACCCAGTACTTC
cdr3_aa: CATATQGETQYF

clone_size: .
v_call: TRBV4-3
j_call: TRBJ1-4
d_call: .
cdr3_nt: TGCGCCAGCAGCCAAGATTCTGCCGTTGCAACTAATGAAAAACTGTTTTTT
cdr3_aa: CASSQDSAVATNEKLFF

clone_size: .
v_call: TRBV2
j_call: TRBJ2-7
d_call: .
cdr3_nt: TGTGCCTCTCAAGTGGAGTTCTACGAGCAGTACTTC
cdr3_aa: CASQVEFYEQYF

clone_size: .
v_call: TRBV19
j_call: TRBJ1-6
d_call: TRBD1
cdr3_nt: TGTGCCAGTAGTACGACAGGGGGAGCTTCCTATAATTCACCCCTCCACTTT
cdr3_aa: CASSTTGGASYNSPLHF

clone_size: once
v_call: TRBV5-6
j_call: TRBJ2-1
d_call: .
cdr3_nt: TGTGCCAGCAGCCCGGCTGCTAGAGTTGAGCAGTTCTTC
cdr3_aa: CASSPAARVEQFF

clone_size: .
v_call: TRBV19
j_call: TRBJ2-4
d_call: .
cdr3_nt: TGTGCCAGTAGTATCCCTGTAGCTAGCAAAAACATTCAGTACTTC
cdr3_aa: CASSIPVASKNIQYF

clone_size: .
v_call: TRBV18
j_call: TRBJ1-2
d_call: TRBD1
cdr3_nt: TGTGCCAGCTCACACCGGGACAGGCTAAACTATGGCTACACCTTC
cdr3_aa: CASSHRDRLNYGYTF

clone_size: .
v_call: TRBV14
j_call: TRBJ2-7
d_call: .
cdr3_nt: TGTGCCAGCAGCCCCAGCGGACGTTACTACGAGCAGTACTTC
cdr3_aa: CASSPSGRYYEQYF

clone_size: .
v_call: TRBV5-1
j_call: TRBJ2-3
d_call: TRBD2
cdr3_nt: TGCGCCAGCAGCTTGGCGGCTAGCGGGACCACAGATACGCAGTATTTT
cdr3_aa: CASSLAASGTTDTQYF

clone_size: .
v_call: TRBV4-3
j_call: TRBJ1-2
d_call: .
cdr3_nt: TGCGCCAGCAGCCAAGATTCGCAGGGCCTATTTAACTATGGCTACACCTTC
cdr3_aa: CASSQDSQGLFNYGYTF

clone_size: .
v_call: TRBV4-1
j_call: TRBJ2-5
d_call: TRBD1
cdr3_nt: TGCGCCAGCAGCCAAGTACGGACAGGGCAAGAGACCCAGTACTTC
cdr3_aa: CASSQVRTGQETQYF

clone_size: .
v_call: TRBV7-2
j_call: TRBJ2-3
d_call: .
cdr3_nt: TGTGCCAGCAGCCCCAGGGTAGGGGGCACAGATACGCAGTATTTT
cdr3_aa: CASSPRVGGTDTQYF

clone_size: .
v_call: TRBV11-2
j_call: TRBJ2-1
d_call: .
cdr3_nt: TGTGCCAGCAGCTTAGGAGGGATAATCTCCAATGAGCAGTTCTTC
cdr3_aa: CASSLGGIISNEQFF

clone_size: .
v_call: TRBV5-4
j_call: TRBJ2-7
d_call: .
cdr3_nt: TGTGCCAGCAGCCGTGCGGGACCGGCTCACGAGCAGTACTTC
cdr3_aa: CASSRAGPAHEQYF

clone_size: .
v_call: TRBV2
j_call: TRBJ2-3
d_call: TRBD2
cdr3_nt: TGTGCCAGCGTGTCGGGTGGGACTAGCGGGGTAAGAGATACGCAGTATTTT
cdr3_aa: CASVSGGTSGVRDTQYF

clone_size: few
v_call: TRBV6-6
j_call: TRBJ1-2
d_call: .
cdr3_nt: TGTGCCAGCAGTTACCTCGGGGGAAATGGCTACACCTTC
cdr3_aa: CASSYLGGNGYTF